This T cell receptor (beta chain) was captured in a study of OX40 agonist ivuxolimab in advanced cancers. Unmatched junction bases numbered 10, after V lost 4 bases and J lost 1 base. Germline assignment: CDR1 SGHVS and CDR2 FQNEAQ. The CDR3 has 16 amino acids. Only in-frame clones appear in the TCRdb table, and some are missing; sequencing was by immunoSEQ multiplex PCR. This repertoire shows 55,000 to 75,000 clones, approximately 80% found once; its top ten account for around 5%. This specimen was CD4+ or CD8+ T cells sorted from blood, taken in a trial of the OX40 agonist ivuxolimab. The chain joins TRBV7-8 to TRBJ2-7; 7 bases are shared with TRBD1. The origin of this receptor is an adult with an advanced solid tumor such as melanoma, head and neck, liver or kidney cancer. CDR3 bases: TGTGCCAGCAGCTCATCAGGGGGACACGATTCCTACGAGCAGTACTTC. It encodes CASSSSGGHDSYEQYF.